This record looks at one TCR beta chain sequence and its context. Its antigen target is currently unknown. Base qualities are not at hand, and no much larger clone is one base apart. Using the deep immunoSEQ assay, multiplex PCR amplified TCR CDR3 regions from genomic DNA. Genomic DNA extracted from each cell subset was distributed evenly over all wells of several immunoSEQ 96-well plates, and each plate served as one replicate. For sorted subsets, roughly 190 ng of genomic DNA, equivalent to some 30,000 T cell genomes, went into each replicate PCR. Purified libraries were quantified with a Qubit 3.0 fluorometer, sized on a Bioanalyzer 2100, and re-quantified with the KAPA Library Quantification kit. Every immunoSEQ 96-well plate was sequenced on a separate single-read 150-cycle Illumina NextSeq 550 flow cell. The authors' analysis ran thus. Because the immunoSEQ output included only junctional sequences and no quality scores, the filtering could not be the same as the filtering used for full-length reads. To assign V/J genes and CDR3, sequences were annotated against IMGT germline references using PyIR, a Python wrapper for IgBLAST v1.9. Reads were filtered out if the reads had weak V/J assignments (E-value above 1e-6), no CDR3, stop codons, out-of-frame junctions, or ambiguous translated residues. V3J clonotypes were defined by identical inferred V gene, J gene, and CDR3 amino acid sequence. The percentage overlap between two repertoires was calculated by dividing the number of shared unique clonotypes by the size of the smaller repertoire. RTK rarefaction, the Chao1 estimator, and Recon v2.1 estimates of unobserved clonotypes were used to assess repertoire richness. For all TCRbeta clonotypes obtained by the gDNA method from four donors, generation probabilities were computed with OLGA. TCRdb took over this immuneACCESS table, retaining in-frame rearrangements with V and J assigned. Such tables are incomplete; in checked studies, under half of the missing clones stem from an unresolved V gene, and the remainder is unexplained. The DNA was the basis for D and trimming; V, J and clone size are from that table. Within this sample are about 2 million clones, with roughly 95% of them counted one time only. Clones ranked in the top ten supply roughly 1% of the sample.

CD8 naive samples consisted of CD45RO-negative cells that were positively selected for CCR7, yielding a CD45RA+CCR7+ population without TemRA cells. Donors were healthy HIV-negative adults with no recently reported acute infections or vaccinations. All donors were Caucasian adults living in Nashville, Tennessee, USA. Blood was collected by leukapheresis, and PBMCs were isolated by Ficoll-Histopaque density gradient centrifugation and then cryopreserved in liquid nitrogen vapor phase. Analytical flow cytometry was used to check the purity and quantity of each magnetically sorted T cell population. Genomic DNA was isolated from every sorted fraction and measured by UV absorbance on a Nanodrop 2000c. This sample was taken from a study of shared clonotypes between healthy human individuals (TCRdb year 2020). Broadly, across the study: The cohort comprised a couple of women and a few men aged 18 to 49 years. For each donor, three plates each were used for CD4 naive and CD4 memory, two plates were used for CD8 naive, and one plate was used for CD8 memory. Blood TCR repertoires of about five healthy adults were deeply sequenced to estimate repertoire size and the extent of clonotype sharing between individuals. Different laboratories and diverse techniques were used to prepare libraries and sequence TCR repertoires, to increase sequencing depth and limit assay-specific biases. Between about 0.8 and 8.9 billion PBMCs per donor were obtained by leukapheresis.

Here V drops 0 bases and J drops 4 bases, and the junction holds 9 bases not matched to any gene. Including cysteine and phenylalanine, the CDR3 has 16 amino acids. Of all the DNA, just the CDR3 is kept, 48 bases in frame from base 1. CDR1 and CDR2, per the germline V gene, are MNHEY and SVGAGI. The paper as a whole reports these results and caveats: Compared with non-shared clonotypes, clonotypes shared by all four sorted-subset donors had higher generation probabilities. Sharing across four donors was observed for about 5% of naive CD4, under 4% of naive CD8, roughly 2.3% of memory CD4, and roughly 0.4% of memory CD8 clonotypes. Rarefaction of sorted-subset datasets indicated incomplete sequencing despite the large sequencing depth. Sampling was limited to blood, and TCR repertoires in tissue likely differ from TCR repertoires in blood. Estimated clonotype richness was generally larger for naive than for memory subsets. Pairwise subsampling indicated that sequencing depth was expected to affect the degree of clonotype sharing among donors. The small number of donors limited the genetic and exposure-history diversity represented.

Sequencing was done on a sample of naive CD8+ T cells sorted from blood. The sample's cell subset or site label, in plain terms: CD45RA+CCR7+. The chain is assembled from TRBV6-5 and TRBJ2-7; 7 bases in the middle match TRBD1. This sequence originates from a man aged 18 to 29 in good health. The CDR3 protein sequence reads: CASSYSTGSVLYEQYF. The nucleotides read TGTGCCAGCAGTTACTCGACAGGGTCGGTACTGTACGAGCAGTACTTC.